This T cell receptor beta chain stems from a study of blood T cells in healthy people across ages. The authors extracted at least 5.5 micrograms of total RNA per sample. Through a sample-barcoded 5' primer and a J-beta primer mix, a second PCR was run for roughly 6 to 11 cycles. The yield of each sample was at least 2.5 million CDR3-containing paired-end reads. TCRdb processed the 5' RACE reads anew with MiXCR; each CDR3 protein has one entry. The data show about 1.6 million distinct CDR3 sequences, about 32% seen once. The J segment lost 3 bases and the V segment lost 3 bases, leaving 11 bases of the junction unmatched. The length of the CDR3 is 19 residues. Germline V gene data show CDR1 as DFQATT and CDR2 as SNEGSKA (reference sequence).

The chain is built from TRBV20-1 and TRBJ2-4; 16 bases line up with TRBD2. The clonotype originates from a woman aged 30 to 39 in good health. Sequencing was performed on blood. The chain's CDR3 is CSARGLAGGPLANKNIQYF. The DNA of the CDR3 is TGCAGTGCTAGGGGACTAGCGGGAGGGCCACTTGCTAACAAAAACATTCAGTACTTC.